The 20 T cell receptor beta chains presented below share a single source sample, sequenced in a study of CD8 T cells in Susac syndrome (dated by TCRdb to about 2019). Library creation used the immunoSEQ multiplex PCR assay. RNA was extracted using the RNeasy kit, and roughly 0.5 to 1 microgram was reverse transcribed with random hexamers. TCRdb reworked the public reads: Q25 trimming with fastp, MiXCR clone assembly, productive beta chains retained. Rows are unified per CDR3 protein, each entry keeping the most common DNA and genes. Present in this sample are approximately 70,000 distinct CDR3 sequences, 96% of which were seen just once. The ten largest clones capture 0.095% to 0.13% of the sample. Material for sequencing was CD4+ T cells from PBMCs. The receptors derive from a human donor with multiple sclerosis.

This sequence joins TRBV28 and TRBJ1-2; D gene uncertain. CDR3 length: 12 residues. The V and J ends lost 3 bases and 7 bases respectively, with 9 bases between them. CDR1 MDHEN and CDR2 SYDVKM come from the germline V gene. CDR3: CASSFPAGGYTF. CDR3 nucleotide sequence: TGTGCCAGCAGTTTTCCGGCCGGTGGCTACACCTTC.

This clonotype was detected once. The chain employs TRBV11-3 and TRBJ1-2; D call uncertain. CDR1 and CDR2 from the germline V gene are SGHNT and YENEEA. Trimming shortened V by 5 bases and J by 4 bases, and 5 bases separated the two germline ends. The CDR3 has 11 residues. The DNA for the CDR3 is TGTGCCAGCAGCAGCGTCTATGGCTACACCTTC. It specifies CASSSVYGYTF.

The chain couples TRBV7-2 to TRBJ2-3; tentative D call: TRBD2 (5 bases). The CDR3 is made up of 14 amino acids. V lost 3 bases to trimming and J lost 0 bases, with 7 bases between them. From germline, CDR1 is SGHTA and CDR2 FQGNSA. CDR3 coding DNA: TGTGCCAGCAGCTTGGACTCAAGCACAGATACGCAGTATTTT. It yields the protein CASSLDSSTDTQYF.

In its sample, this clonotype was seen once. This sequence joins TRBV5-1 and TRBJ2-1; 8 bases are a match to TRBD1. The CDR3 covers 15 residues. V was clipped by 3 bases and J by 2 bases; unmatched bases: 4. Germline V CDR1 and CDR2: SGHRS, YFSETQ. Written as DNA, the CDR3 is TGCGCCAGCAGCTCCGGGACAGGCGCCTACAATGAGCAGTTCTTC. It codes for CASSSGTGAYNEQFF.

The chain is built from TRBV18 and TRBJ1-1; D is unclear. V was trimmed by 4 bases and J by 0 bases, leaving 6 bases between them. Looked up from germline, CDR1 is KGHSH and CDR2 is LQKENI. This CDR3 region has 13 residues. The CDR3 DNA reads TGTGCCAGCTCACAGGGCCTGAACACTGAAGCTTTCTTT. It encodes CASSQGLNTEAFF.

The chain uses TRBV27 and TRBJ1-2; D remains ambiguous. Trimming cost V 7 bases and J 6 bases, with 15 bases left between them. Germline V gene lookup returns CDR1 MNHEY and CDR2 SMNVEV (reference sequence). This CDR3 region has 13 residues. The CDR3 loop is CASTSFGRNGYTF. DNA of the CDR3: TGTGCCAGCACCAGTTTCGGGCGCAATGGCTACACCTTC.

The chain has TRBV24-1 and TRBJ2-3; a possible D gene is TRBD1 (6 bases). The CDR3 extends over 18 amino acids. Germline V gene sequence: CDR1 KGHDR, CDR2 SFDVKD. V lost 3 bases, J lost 0 bases, and 18 bases lay in between. CDR3 in DNA: TGTGCCACCAGTGATCGCGATCAACAGGGTCCAAGCACAGATACGCAGTATTTT. As protein: CATSDRDQQGPSTDTQYF.

This clonotype was detected only once. The rearrangement joins TRBV6-5 to TRBJ1-5; TRBD1 agrees at 8 bases. The CDR3 sequence is 16 residues long. Germline CDR1 is MNHEY and CDR2 is SVGAGI. V was pared by 4 bases and J by 5 bases, with 10 bases of the junction left unmatched. As DNA, the CDR3 is TGTGCCAGCAGTTCCCGGACAGGGAGCGGTGATCAGCCCCAGCATTTT. Protein sequence: CASSSRTGSGDQPQHF.

This sequence joins TRBV13 and TRBJ2-7, with TRBD1 matching over 8 bases. This CDR3 is 15 amino acids long. Trimming cost V 3 bases and J 4 bases; bases outside gene matches: 8. Germline loops: CDR1 PRHDT, CDR2 FYEKMQ (reference sequence). The CDR3 DNA reads as TGTGCCAGCAGCTTCGGACAGGGACGTTTTTACGAGCAGTACTTC. Residues: CASSFGQGRFYEQYF.

The chain uses TRBV30 and TRBJ1-5; D remains ambiguous. This CDR3 is 14 amino acids long. CDR1 and CDR2 (germline): GTSNPN, SVGIG (reference sequence). V gave up 0 bases and J gave up 4 bases, with 10 bases separating them. The CDR3 reads CAWSVSMTNQPQHF. Here the CDR3 DNA reads TGTGCCTGGAGTGTTTCAATGACAAATCAGCCCCAGCATTTT. The variable domain in full, completed from reference TRBV30 and TRBJ1-5, reads SQTIHQWPATLVQPVGSPLSLECTVEGTSNPNLYWYRQAAGRGLQLLFYSVGIGQISSEVPQNLSASRPQDRQFILSSKKLLLSDSGFYLCAWSVSMTNQPQHFGDGTRLSIL.

This chain connects TRBV13 to TRBJ2-3; no clear D gene. The V end was cut by 3 bases, the J end by 6 bases, with 22 bases between. This CDR3 region has 17 residues. Per the germline V gene, CDR1 is PRHDT and CDR2 is FYEKMQ (reference sequence). The CDR3 sequence: CASSFEVRGRAEDTQYF. CDR3 bases: TGTGCCAGCAGCTTTGAGGTTAGAGGACGGGCCGAGGATACGCAGTATTTT. The variable domain in full, with the rest retrieved from reference TRBV13 and TRBJ2-3, is AAGVIQSPRHLIKEKRETATLKCYPIPRHDTVYWYQQGPGQDPQFLISFYEKMQSDKGSIPDRFSAQQFSDYHSELNMSSLELGDSALYFCASSFEVRGRAEDTQYFGPGTRLTVL.

This clonotype appeared a single time. This rearrangement joins TRBV19 to TRBJ2-2, with unresolved D. This CDR3 spans 12 amino acids. The germline V gene has CDR1 LNHDA and CDR2 SQIVND (reference sequence). Trimming shortened V by 1 base and J by 9 bases, and 6 bases separated the two germline ends. The CDR3 loop reads CASSIGGWELFF. The DNA of the CDR3 is TGTGCCAGTAGTATAGGCGGCTGGGAGCTGTTTTTT.

The V gene is TRBV20-1, the J gene TRBJ2-5; 9 bases fit TRBD2. CDR1 and CDR2 (germline): DFQATT, SNEGSKA (reference sequence). The ends lost 5 bases at V and 4 bases at J; junction bases unmatched: 11. The CDR3 consists of 15 residues. The CDR3 sequence is CSAAPLRGGRETQYF. CDR3 coding DNA: TGCAGTGCTGCCCCTCTGCGGGGGGGTAGAGAGACCCAGTACTTC.

The V gene is TRBV29-1, the J gene TRBJ2-1; D is possibly TRBD1 (6 bases). Trimming pared 7 bases from V and 3 bases from J, leaving 16 bases between. Germline CDR1 and CDR2: SQVTM and ANQGSEA. This CDR3 is 14 amino acids long. This CDR3 is CSAVQGTFYNEQFF. The CDR3 bases are TGCAGCGCGGTACAGGGCACCTTCTACAATGAGCAGTTCTTC.

This clonotype was observed once. The chain carries TRBV12-3 or TRBV12-4 and TRBJ2-3, with TRBD1 as a possible D gene (6 bases). The germline V and J ends were trimmed by 4 bases and 2 bases, with 13 bases remaining between them. The CDR3 totals 15 residues. The CDR3 DNA is TGTGCCAGCAGTTCCCTGACAGGTAACACAGATACGCAGTATTTT. It is translated as CASSSLTGNTDTQYF.

This sequence joins TRBV9 and TRBJ2-5; weak D call: TRBD1 (6 bases). V lost 4 bases and J lost 4, with 11 bases in between. The CDR3 has 13 residues. Germline V CDR1 and CDR2: SGDLS, YYNGEE. CDR3 sequence reads: CASSPRGTETQYF. CDR3 DNA: TGTGCCAGCAGCCCCAGGGGAACAGAGACCCAGTACTTC.

The V call is TRBV3-1, the J call TRBJ2-1; D unresolved. V lost 0 bases and J 4 bases, leaving 10 bases between the germline ends. The CDR3 spans 15 residues. Germline V gene sequence: CDR1 LGHDT, CDR2 YNNKEL (reference sequence). The CDR3 region has the DNA TGTGCCAGCAGCCAAGAATTTTCCGTTTACAATGAGCAGTTCTTC. Residues: CASSQEFSVYNEQFF.

The rearrangement joins TRBV7-9 to TRBJ1-5; weak D call: TRBD1 (6 bases). Germline CDR1 is SEHNR and CDR2 is FQNEAQ (reference sequence). The germline V and J ends were trimmed by 0 bases and 6 bases, with 9 bases remaining between them. This CDR3 region has 14 residues. The CDR3 here is CASSLAGGGQPQHF. In nucleotides, the CDR3 is TGTGCCAGCAGCTTAGCGGGGGGCGGTCAGCCCCAGCATTTT.

The chain employs TRBV6-1 and TRBJ2-7, with D perhaps being TRBD1 or TRBD2 (6 bases each). V was cut by 1 base and J by 7 bases, with 11 bases left in between. Germline V gene sequence: CDR1 MNHNS, CDR2 SASEGT. CDR3 length: 13 residues. The CDR3 loop reads CASSEVRGLEQYF. CDR3 DNA: TGTGCCAGCAGTGAAGTCAGGGGACTGGAGCAGTACTTC.

The chain joins TRBV29-1 to TRBJ2-3; TRBD1 agrees at 7 bases. Germline lookup yields CDR1 SQVTM and CDR2 ANQGSEA. V lost 4 bases to trimming and J lost 4 bases; unmatched junction nucleotides: 11. The CDR3 has 15 amino acids. The CDR3 nucleotides are TGCAGCGTTGTATCCGACAGGGAGAAGTCAGATACGCAGTATTTT. Translating it yields CSVVSDREKSDTQYF.